This is a list of T cell receptor beta chains from one sample in a study of T cells in Graves' hyperthyroidism and ophthalmopathy. TCRdb re-analysed the multiplex PCR reads in MiXCR, keeping a single row per CDR3 protein. The table lists 480,000 or so distinct CDR3 sequences, around 15% of them singletons, with about a sixth in the top ten. Material for sequencing was blood. The receptors originated from a young woman with Graves' hyperthyroidism. Both conserved end residues are part of each CDR3.

V,CDR3
TRBV4-1,CASSQGDRGRIGELFF
TRBV7-2,CASSLVPGVVEAFF
TRBV6-6,CASSYDGAGGNEKLFF
TRBV19,CASSTQSDQPQHF
TRBV4-1,CASSLEWGADTEAFF
TRBV30,CAWISLGGGNTEAFF
TRBV12-3/TRBV12-4,CASSHRVGGFGNRAYGYTF
TRBV6-1,CASSYLAGAVYEQYF
TRBV3-1,CASSQISSGANVLTF
TRBV2,CASSRTGFNYGYTF
TRBV20-1,CSALRTQDTQYF
TRBV5-1,CASSFDSAGTDTQYF
TRBV5-1,CASSPDAQGVQHF
TRBV19,CASSPWTGGRGTEAFF
TRBV30,CAWSVTGTLYEQYF
TRBV11-3,CASSVPPVVSRSNQPQHF
TRBV29-1,CSAPTSGDYNEQFF
TRBV12-5,CASGGTEANEQFF
TRBV6-1,CASSRAGTAYGYTF
TRBV18,CASSPQGAGEAFF
TRBV12-3/TRBV12-4,CASSLTDIYPYNGQFF
TRBV20-1,CSARDLGQGHSGNTIYF
TRBV5-5,CASHGENTEAFF
TRBV19,CASLPTARNTIYF